This T cell receptor beta chain comes out of a study of T cell responses to AZD1222 COVID-19 vaccine. Here immunoSEQ multiplex PCR was the method, and the copy in TCRdb shows in-frame clones only, minus some. The sample consists of over 100,000 clones, approximately 86% of them appearing once. The CDR3 is 18 residues long. After removal of 5 bases from V and 4 bases from J, the junction contained 16 bases not matched to a gene. Germline CDR1 MGHRA, CDR2 YSYEKL. The chain combines TRBV4-1 with TRBJ1-2, with 10 bases fitting TRBD1. This receptor was obtained from an adult who received the MenACWY meningococcal vaccine as a control. The sample in question was peripheral blood, obtained 28 days after the second dose of the MenACWY control vaccine. CDR3 bases: TGCGCCAGCAGCTCGGGGGGGACAGGGGTAGTGCGGGGCTATGGCTACACCTTC. This encodes CASSSGGTGVVRGYGYTF.